This T cell receptor beta chain was observed in a study of PD-L1 blockade in urothelial cancer. This table comes from immunoSEQ multiplex PCR, and its TCRdb copy is limited to in-frame clones, with some not included. The sample consists of tens of thousands of clones, around 87% of them appearing once. The TCR sequence derives from a woman aged 70-85 years with urothelial cancer. Specimen: PBMCs, collected around atezolizumab (anti-PD-L1) treatment.

CDR3 region: CVRSLADPDRGRNQPQHF. In nucleotides, the CDR3 is TGTGTCAGAAGCTTAGCTGACCCAGACAGGGGGCGTAATCAGCCCCAGCATTTT. The chain joins TRBV7-5 to TRBJ1-5; the table names TRBD1, a call not compared with the DNA. TRBV7-5 is designated a pseudogene. CDR3 size: 18 residues.